Listed below are T cell receptor beta chains from one sample, sequenced in a study of T cells in Graves' hyperthyroidism and ophthalmopathy. TCRdb analysed the multiplex PCR reads with MiXCR anew, one entry per CDR3 protein. The sample has a few hundred thousand distinct CDR3 sequences, approximately 44% seen once. Input material: peripheral blood or thyroid tissue (not recorded which). The receptors here all came from a woman between 18 and 29 years old with Graves' hyperthyroidism. The conserved cysteine and the conserved F or W are not part of the CDR3 here.

TRBV11-2	TRBJ1-6	ASSWETDSPLH
TRBV20-1	TRBJ2-2	SAREREYDSGELF
TRBV29-1	TRBJ2-2	SVESRDRGTGELF
TRBV11-3	TRBJ2-2	ASSLVGVSGELF
TRBV6-1	TRBJ1-1	ASRTGSNTEAF
TRBV15	TRBJ1-5	ATSIPYSNQPQH
TRBV29-1	TRBJ1-3	SARNREAGNTIY
TRBV29-1	TRBJ1-2	SGGQGAGYT
TRBV2	TRBJ1-4	ARETDATTEKLF
TRBV7-9	TRBJ2-7	ASSLATGDRYEQY
TRBV20-1	NA	SARDEEAGGPDTQY
TRBV20-1	TRBJ2-5	SARPGLAGEGETQY
TRBV10-3	TRBJ2-3	AISEGDRDYNEQY
TRBV7-2	TRBJ2-7	ASSQGHEQY
TRBV7-6	TRBJ2-1	ASSLDTGGPLDEQF
TRBV7-2	TRBJ1-5	ASSLGGLAGQPQH
TRBV29-1	TRBJ2-7	SVEEPGPRYEQY
TRBV2	TRBJ2-7	ASSPSATYEQY
TRBV5-1	TRBJ2-6	ASSLEGAGANVLT
TRBV7-9	TRBJ2-5	ASSLVGPDGETQY
TRBV15	TRBJ2-7	ATSSPLAGKGRDEQY
TRBV3-1	TRBJ2-2	ASSQDRLAGVTGELF
TRBV27	TRBJ1-2	ASSLGTGSHGYT
TRBV20-1	TRBJ1-4	SAPRASYEKLF
TRBV20-1	TRBJ1-4	SASSLRDTNEKLF
TRBV30	TRBJ2-5	AWSVGTSRLQETQY
TRBV19	TRBJ2-7	ASGQSSYEQY
TRBV20-1	TRBJ2-5	SARGTSGRASQTQY
TRBV7-8	TRBJ1-1	ASGAGQGASEAF
TRBV7-2	TRBJ2-5	ASSLMRGNQETQY
TRBV20-1	TRBJ2-7	SASSGTGVAEQY